The following is a TCR beta chain sequence with its context. Original methodology: Scientists estimated how many nucleated cells there were by amplifying reference gene primers. Repertoires were generated with immunoSEQ multiplex PCR, while TCRdb's copy carries only in-frame clones and drops some. The V and J calls and the clone size are those of that table, but D and trimming were determined from the DNA. The sample has around 160,000 clones, 84% seen once; the top ten hold roughly 5.7%. The data were obtained in a study of blood T cell repertoires in COVID-19. Study context: T cells, B-cell-depleted T cells, or PBMCs provided the cDNA or gDNA that served as material.

V dropped 0 bases and J dropped 6 bases, with 6 bases sitting between them. CDR1 and CDR2 from the germline V gene are SQVTM and ANQGSEA. The CDR3 has 11 residues. Enrollees, roughly 18 to 95 years old, lived in approximately 25 US areas. Before they entered the study, exposed participants had met a COVID-19 case within 2 weeks. The receptor comes from a woman aged 50 to 60 who had been exposed to COVID-19. This chain links TRBV29-1 with TRBJ2-7; D ambiguous. The sequenced sample consisted of PBMCs or T cells enriched from blood (not recorded which). The CDR3 sequence is CSVEDPGEQYF. The CDR3 region has the DNA TGCAGCGTTGAAGATCCAGGCGAGCAGTACTTC.